This T cell receptor beta chain was captured by sequencing in a study of T-cell memory formation after mild COVID-19. This clonotype has just a few counts. No antigen is known for it. General study points: Cross-reactive memory seemingly joined, as some responding clones were found in pre-infection memory.

The CDR3 totals 13 residues. V gave up 2 bases and J gave up 6 bases; unmatched junction bases: 3. Germline V gives CDR1 ENHRY, CDR2 SYGVKD. TCR alpha and TCR beta cDNA libraries carrying sample barcodes and UMIs were produced by 5'RACE using constant-segment primers. TCRdb itself ran the 5' RACE reads through MiXCR, one entry per CDR3 protein. This table holds more than 250,000 distinct CDR3 sequences, approximately 19% found once. V and J are TRBV10-3 and TRBJ1-1; 7 bases match TRBD1. The receptor was isolated from a young man who had mild COVID-19 (a few samples of this study predate the infection). Cell type and time point are not known. Sequencing input: PBMCs or a T cell subset sorted from them (not recorded which). The CDR3 loop reads CAISEAGQAEAFF. The CDR3 DNA is TGTGCCATCAGTGAGGCCGGACAGGCTGAAGCTTTCTTT.